The clone carrying this T cell receptor (beta chain) has only a few counts. The target antigen is unknown. The data were obtained in a study of T cells after yellow fever vaccination. Study-wide results and caveats: CD4 and CD8 compartments shared a small share of clonotypes, likely from convergent recombination.

Germline V lookup: CDR1 SQVTM, CDR2 ANQGSEA. There are 12 residues in the CDR3. V lost 6 bases to trimming and J lost 8 bases; unmatched junction nucleotides: 8. A single record per CDR3 protein comes from TCRdb applying MiXCR to the 5' RACE reads. The repertoire holds about 500,000 distinct CDR3 sequences, with roughly a sixth as singletons. The chain uses TRBV29-1 and TRBJ1-2, with 8 bases that match TRBD1. This clonotype originated in a young man who received the YFV17D yellow fever vaccine. The sequenced sample was PBMCs, obtained 5 days after the first yellow fever vaccination. The CDR3 region has the DNA TGCAGCGTCGCCCAGGGGGCGCGGGGCTACACCTTC. As protein: CSVAQGARGYTF. Combining the CDR3 with reference TRBV29-1 and TRBJ1-2 gives the whole variable domain SAVISQKPSRDICQRGTSLTIQCQVDSQVTMMFWYRQQPGQSLTLIATANQGSEATYESGFVIDKFPISRPNLTFSTLTVSNMSPEDSSIYLCSVAQGARGYTFGSGTRLTVV.